The 10 T cell receptor beta chains below all came from one sample that was sequenced in a study of blood T cell repertoires in COVID-19. Measured with immunoSEQ multiplex PCR; TCRdb has only the in-frame clones, and not every one. The sample yields 250,000 to 300,000 clones, approximately 91% seen once. Sequencing used peripheral blood. These receptors were obtained from a woman in her sixties or seventies with acute or convalescent COVID-19.

A word on this clone: At one end the junction does not follow the germline gene, possibly because of a read error. The chain uses TRBV4-3 and TRBJ2-1, with TRBD2 identical over 11 bases. The CDR3 totals 16 residues. CDR1 is LGHNA, CDR2 YSLEER, per germline. The chain's CDR3 is CASSQGLAGGNNEQFF. The DNA of the CDR3 is TGCGCCAGTAGCCAAGGCTTAGCGGGGGGGAACAATGAGCAGTTCTTC.

The chain has TRBV10-3 and TRBJ2-1; maybe TRBD1 (6 bases). The CDR3 is 13 residues long. The germline gives CDR1 ENHRY, CDR2 SYGVKD. Trimming left V 11 bases short and J 10 bases short, with 21 bases between. In DNA, the CDR3 is TGTGCCGTCCGGGACACCAACCTGTTCGAGCAGTTCTTC. Translating gives CAVRDTNLFEQFF.

This chain uses TRBV30 with TRBJ1-1, with 8 nucleotides matching TRBD1. J lost 4 bases, V lost 4 bases, and 8 bases had no gene match. The CDR3 is made up of 14 amino acids. Germline values: CDR1 GTSNPN, CDR2 SVGIG (reference sequence). CDR3 protein: CAWNLGQGSTEAFF. The CDR3 region has the DNA TGTGCCTGGAACCTAGGACAGGGTTCCACTGAAGCTTTCTTT.

The V and J genes are TRBV28 and TRBJ2-7; D is unclear. This CDR3 is 11 amino acids long. Germline CDR1 is MDHEN and CDR2 is SYDVKM. V shed 6 bases and J shed 3 bases, with 6 bases lying between them. DNA for the CDR3: TGTGCCAGCAGCAGAATCTACGAGCAGTACTTC. Protein: CASSRIYEQYF.

The V and J genes are TRBV29-1 and TRBJ1-6; D is unresolved. Germline V gene data show CDR1 as SQVTM and CDR2 as ANQGSEA. The CDR3 length is 11 residues. Written as DNA, the CDR3 is TGCAGGGTGGGGAGAAATTCACCCCTCCACTTT. This sequence encodes CRVGRNSPLHF.

V is TRBV4-1 and J is TRBJ1-1; 9 nucleotides match TRBD1. Looked up from germline, CDR1 is MGHRA and CDR2 is YSYEKL. After removal of 5 bases from V and 4 bases from J, the junction contained 8 bases not matched to a gene. The CDR3 loop spans 15 amino acids. CDR3 amino acids: CASSYTGGRVTEAFF. CDR3 sequence (DNA): TGCGCCAGCAGCTATACAGGGGGCAGGGTCACTGAAGCTTTCTTT.

V usage is TRBV3-1 (or the pseudogene TRBV3-2) and J usage is TRBJ2-7; D perhaps matches TRBD1 (6 bases). V shed 1 base and J shed 9 bases, with 10 bases lying between them. There are 12 residues in the CDR3. CDR1 LGHDT and CDR2 YNNKEL come from the germline V gene (reference sequence). CDR3 DNA: TGTGCCAGCAGCCAAGGACAGGTGGGGCAGTACTTC. Protein sequence: CASSQGQVGQYF.

This chain connects TRBV24-1 to TRBJ1-1; TRBD1 aligns across 8 bases. This CDR3 has 13 residues. With 9 bases clipped from V and 1 base from J, the junction kept 3 bases outside the gene matches. Per germline, CDR1 KGHDR and CDR2 SFDVKD. CDR3 DNA sequence: TGTGCCACCCGGACAGGGCCGAACACTGAAGCTTTCTTT. Translated: CATRTGPNTEAFF.

CDR3 sequence (DNA): TGTGCCAGCAGCCACCAGGGCGGTCTGGGGGCCAAAAACATTCAGTACTTC. The encoded protein is CASSHQGGLGAKNIQYF. The genes are TRBV7-6 and TRBJ2-4; TRBD1 is a possible D gene (5 bases). With 5 bases removed from V and 1 base from J, the gap between germline ends came to 18 bases. Germline CDR1 and CDR2: SGHVS and FNYEAQ. The CDR3 sequence is 17 residues long.

V gene TRBV12-3 or TRBV12-4 combines with J gene TRBJ1-2; tentatively, D is TRBD1 (6 bases). Trimming cost V 4 bases and J 6 bases, with 9 bases left between them. The CDR3 loop spans 12 amino acids. CDR3: CASSYYRDGYTF. Here the CDR3 DNA reads TGTGCCAGCAGTTACTACAGGGATGGCTACACCTTC.